The 18 T cell receptor beta chains given below trace back to one sample, sequenced in a study of blood T cells in healthy people across ages. For the second PCR, which ran for roughly 6 to 11 cycles, a sample-barcoded 5' primer and a J-beta primer mix were used. TCRdb used MiXCR to reprocess the 5' RACE reads, holding one entry per CDR3 protein. The sample has approximately 1.5 million distinct CDR3 sequences, about 45% seen once; the top ten hold around 4%. The sequenced sample was blood. The source is a woman aged 18-29 years in good health.

This clonotype was observed a handful of times. V is TRBV7-2 and J is TRBJ2-1, with a tentative D call TRBD1 (6 bases). CDR1 and CDR2 from the germline V gene are SGHTA and FQGNSA. The ends were cut back, 3 bases at V and 9 bases at J, with 15 bases in the middle. The CDR3 contains 14 residues. Here the CDR3 DNA reads TGTGCCAGCAGCTTCCGGGACAACTACGGTGAGCAGTTCTTC. It specifies CASSFRDNYGEQFF. Filled out from reference TRBV7-2 and TRBJ2-1, the complete variable domain reads GAGVSQSPSNKVTEKGKDVELRCDPISGHTALYWYRQSLGQGLEFLIYFQGNSAPDKSGLPSDRFSAERTGGSVSTLTIQRTQQEDSAVYLCASSFRDNYGEQFFGPGTRLTVL.

This clonotype occurred a few times. This chain links TRBV4-2 with TRBJ1-5, with D hard to call. V lost 0 bases and J lost 0, with 9 bases in between. Per germline, CDR1 LGHNA and CDR2 YNFKEQ. The CDR3 runs 16 residues. CDR3 coding DNA: TGTGCCAGCAGCCAAGAAACTACAGATAGCAATCAGCCCCAGCATTTT. Residues: CASSQETTDSNQPQHF.

The chain uses TRBV10-1 and TRBJ2-1; 12 nucleotides line up with TRBD2. From germline, CDR1 is WNHNN and CDR2 SYGVQD (reference sequence). V lost 4 bases, J lost 5 bases, and 12 bases stayed unmatched. The CDR3 contains 18 residues. CDR3 bases: TGCGCCAGCAGTGCCTCGCTAGCGGGGGGGGCGACCCACAATGAGCAGTTCTTC. Its translation: CASSASLAGGATHNEQFF.

The chain has TRBV24-1 and TRBJ2-1, with D unresolved. Germline CDR1 is KGHDR and CDR2 is SFDVKD. The CDR3 has 12 residues. Trimming pared 10 bases from V and 7 bases from J, leaving 13 bases between. Here the CDR3 DNA reads TGTGCCACTATGTCAGGCCGTAATGAGCAGTTCTTC. Protein product: CATMSGRNEQFF.

The chain employs TRBV28 and TRBJ2-4, with 11 bases that match TRBD2. The ends lost 2 bases at V and 0 bases at J; junction bases unmatched: 12. Germline V lookup: CDR1 MDHEN, CDR2 SYDVKM. The CDR3 contains 20 residues. The CDR3 bases are TGTGCCAGCAGTTTAAAGAATGGATTAGCGGGAGGGTTAGCCAAAAACATTCAGTACTTC. Residues: CASSLKNGLAGGLAKNIQYF.

The J gene is TRBJ2-2, the V gene TRBV6-6; the match to TRBD1 covers 10 bases. CDR3 length: 17 residues. CDR1 is MNHNY and CDR2 is SVGAGI in the germline V gene (reference sequence). V shed 6 bases and J 4 bases; nucleotides not matched to a gene: 11. The CDR3 bases are TGTGCCAGCAGCTCTTTTCCGGGACAGGGGACCACCGGGGAGCTGTTTTTT. Protein sequence: CASSSFPGQGTTGELFF.

The chain combines TRBV4-3 with TRBJ2-7; 7 positions match TRBD2. The V and J ends lost 5 bases and 0 bases, in that order; junction bases with no gene match: 7. Germline lookup yields CDR1 LGHNA and CDR2 YSLEER. This CDR3 is built from 15 residues. The DNA for the CDR3 is TGCGCCAGCAGCGCGGGGCGGGGGTACTCCTACGAGCAGTACTTC. Protein sequence: CASSAGRGYSYEQYF.

The V and J genes are TRBV6-5 and TRBJ1-1; D gene uncertain. V was pared by 7 bases and J by 0 bases, with 12 bases between. The length of the CDR3 is 14 residues. The germline CDR1 and CDR2 sequences are MNHEY and SVGAGI. The CDR3 is CASKGRKLNTEAFF. The CDR3 DNA is TGTGCCAGCAAGGGTCGGAAGTTGAACACTGAAGCTTTCTTT.

This clonotype has just one count. The chain recombines TRBV5-1 with TRBJ2-1, with D uncertain. The germline CDR1 and CDR2 sequences are SGHRS and YFSETQ. The CDR3 runs to 12 residues. Trimming left V 6 bases short and J 5 bases short, with 9 bases between. CDR3 coding DNA: TGCGCCAGCATTACAGCACACAATGAGCAGTTCTTC. Translated, it gives CASITAHNEQFF.

On this clonotype itself: The CDR3 end shows no conserved phenylalanine or tryptophan, and so a read error is likely. This chain links TRBV4-3 with TRBJ2-4; 9 bases match TRBD2. Germline V gene lookup returns CDR1 LGHNA and CDR2 YSLEER. This CDR3 contains 18 residues. Written as DNA, the CDR3 is TGCGCCAGCGGCCAAGTCCCAGTTAGCGGGGGACCCGGGGGCATTCAGTACTAC. This gives the protein CASGQVPVSGGPGGIQYY.

Only a few counts were recorded for this clonotype. The rearrangement links TRBV27 to TRBJ1-2; TRBD1 is a possible D gene (5 bases). V lost 2 bases to trimming and J lost 8 bases, with 15 bases between them. The CDR3 totals 14 residues. The V gene's germline CDR1 is MNHEY and CDR2 SMNVEV (reference sequence). This CDR3 is CASSLAGQGLGYTF. The CDR3 DNA sequence: TGTGCCAGCAGTTTAGCAGGGCAGGGCCTCGGCTACACCTTC.

V is TRBV2 and J is TRBJ2-2; D unclear. Germline loops: CDR1 SNHLY, CDR2 FYNNEI. The CDR3 runs 15 residues. The germline V and J ends were trimmed by 7 bases and 1 base, with 13 bases remaining between them. This chain's CDR3 is CASTENTLNTGELFF. The CDR3 DNA follows: TGTGCCAGCACTGAGAATACCCTGAACACCGGGGAGCTGTTTTTT. Full variable domain (rest looked up from reference TRBV2 and TRBJ2-2): EPEVTQTPSHQVTQMGQEVILRCVPISNHLYFYWYRQILGQKVEFLVSFYNNEISEKSEIFDDQFSVERPDGSNFTLKIRSTKLEDSAMYFCASTENTLNTGELFFGEGSRLTVL.

This chain links TRBV7-9 with TRBJ1-1; D not resolved. Germline V gives CDR1 SEHNR, CDR2 FQNEAQ (reference sequence). This CDR3 comprises 15 residues. Trimming took off 5 bases at V and 1 base at J, with 14 bases between the two ends. The CDR3 DNA is TGTGCCAGCAGCCCCCCCACCGCGGGGAACACTGAAGCTTTCTTT. This codes for CASSPPTAGNTEAFF.

This clonotype was found once. CDR3 coding DNA: TGTGCCAGTAGTACTCACGGGGCATGGGACATTCAGTACTTC. It encodes CASSTHGAWDIQYF. The rearrangement uses TRBV19 and TRBJ2-4; D possibly uses TRBD1 or TRBD2 (5 bases each). The CDR3 spans 14 residues. V gave up 4 bases and J gave up 8 bases, with 15 bases separating them. Germline assignment: CDR1 LNHDA and CDR2 SQIVND (reference sequence).

The chain recombines TRBV18 with TRBJ2-7, with D perhaps TRBD1 (6 bases). In germline, CDR1 is KGHSH, CDR2 LQKENI. The V and J ends lost 0 bases and 1 base respectively, with 10 bases between them. The CDR3 length is 15 residues. This CDR3 is CASSPPRGQSYEQYF. The CDR3, as DNA: TGTGCCAGCTCACCACCCAGGGGCCAGTCCTACGAGCAGTACTTC.

This chain joins TRBV27 and TRBJ1-2, with TRBD1 matching over 7 bases. Germline values: CDR1 MNHEY, CDR2 SMNVEV (reference sequence). After removal of 0 bases from V and 8 bases from J, the junction contained 6 bases not matched to a gene. This CDR3 is 14 amino acids long. The CDR3 nucleotides read TGTGCCAGCAGTTTATCCCAGGGGGTCTGGGGCTACACCTTC. As protein: CASSLSQGVWGYTF.

This clonotype was seen just once. The CDR3 sequence is CSASLGGLAGGDTQYF. CDR3 nucleotides: TGCAGTGCTAGTTTAGGGGGACTAGCGGGAGGTGATACGCAGTATTTT. This chain links TRBV20-1 with TRBJ2-3; 15 bases match TRBD2. The germline V gene encodes CDR1 DFQATT and CDR2 SNEGSKA (reference sequence). The CDR3 totals 16 residues. The junction had 7 bases not matched to a gene; V was cut back by 3 bases and J by 6 bases.

This chain connects TRBV27 to TRBJ2-7; no reliable D call. The germline V gene encodes CDR1 MNHEY and CDR2 SMNVEV (reference sequence). V gave up 7 bases and J gave up 3 bases, with 10 bases separating them. The CDR3 totals 12 residues. CDR3 coding DNA: TGTGCCAGCACGGATCTCTACTACGAGCAGTACTTC. The encoded protein is CASTDLYYEQYF.